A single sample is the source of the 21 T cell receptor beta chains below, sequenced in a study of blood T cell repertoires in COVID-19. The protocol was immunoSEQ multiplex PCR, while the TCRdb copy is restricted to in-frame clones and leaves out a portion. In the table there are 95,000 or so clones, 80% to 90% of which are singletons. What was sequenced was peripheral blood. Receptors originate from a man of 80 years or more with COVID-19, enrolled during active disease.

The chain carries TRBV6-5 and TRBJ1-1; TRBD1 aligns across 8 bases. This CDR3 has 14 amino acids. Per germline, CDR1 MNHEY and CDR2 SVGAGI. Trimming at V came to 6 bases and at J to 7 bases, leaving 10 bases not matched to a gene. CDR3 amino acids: CASSKTGGGLEAFF. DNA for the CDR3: TGTGCCAGCAGCAAAACAGGGGGAGGTCTTGAAGCTTTCTTT.

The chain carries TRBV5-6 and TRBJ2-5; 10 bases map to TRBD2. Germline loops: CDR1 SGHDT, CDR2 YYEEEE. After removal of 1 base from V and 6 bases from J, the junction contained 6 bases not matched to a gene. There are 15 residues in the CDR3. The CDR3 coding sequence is TGTGCCAGCAGCTTGTATAGCGGGGGGCTAAAGACCCAGTACTTC. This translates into CASSLYSGGLKTQYF.

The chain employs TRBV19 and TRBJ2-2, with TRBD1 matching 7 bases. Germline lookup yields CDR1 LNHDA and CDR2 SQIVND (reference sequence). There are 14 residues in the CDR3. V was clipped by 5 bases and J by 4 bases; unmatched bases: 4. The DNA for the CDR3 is TGTGCCAGTAGTCCCGGGACAGCCACCGGGGAGCTGTTTTTT. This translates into CASSPGTATGELFF.

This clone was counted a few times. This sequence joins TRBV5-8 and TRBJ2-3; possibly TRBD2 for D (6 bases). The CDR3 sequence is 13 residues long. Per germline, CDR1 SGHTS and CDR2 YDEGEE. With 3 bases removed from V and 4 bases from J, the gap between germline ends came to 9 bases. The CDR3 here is CASSWRAADTQYF. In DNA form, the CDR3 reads TGTGCCAGCAGCTGGAGGGCCGCAGATACGCAGTATTTT.

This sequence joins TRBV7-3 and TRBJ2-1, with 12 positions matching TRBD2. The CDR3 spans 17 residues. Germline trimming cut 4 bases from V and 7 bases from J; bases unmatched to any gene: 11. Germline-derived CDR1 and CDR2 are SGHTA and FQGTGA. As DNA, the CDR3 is TGTGCCAGCAGCTCCGCCGTGCTAGCGGGAGGGTTAAATGAGCAGTTCTTC. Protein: CASSSAVLAGGLNEQFF.

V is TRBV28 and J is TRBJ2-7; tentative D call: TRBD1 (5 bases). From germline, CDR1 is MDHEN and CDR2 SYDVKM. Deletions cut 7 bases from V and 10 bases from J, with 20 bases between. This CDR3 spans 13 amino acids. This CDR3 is CASNLRQSDLQYF. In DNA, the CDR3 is TGTGCCAGCAATTTGAGACAGTCCGACCTCCAGTACTTC.

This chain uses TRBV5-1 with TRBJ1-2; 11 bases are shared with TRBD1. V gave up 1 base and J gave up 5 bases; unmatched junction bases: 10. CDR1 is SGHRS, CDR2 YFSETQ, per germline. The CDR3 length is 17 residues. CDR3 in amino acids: CASSLRTGGSVEYGYTF. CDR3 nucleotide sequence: TGCGCCAGCAGCTTGAGGACAGGGGGCTCGGTAGAGTATGGCTACACCTTC.

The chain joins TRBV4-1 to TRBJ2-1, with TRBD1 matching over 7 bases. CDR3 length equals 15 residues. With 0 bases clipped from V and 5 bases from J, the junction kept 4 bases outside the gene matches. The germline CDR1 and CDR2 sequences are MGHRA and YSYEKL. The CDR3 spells CASSQEWGTDNEQFF. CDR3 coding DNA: TGCGCCAGCAGCCAAGAATGGGGGACAGACAATGAGCAGTTCTTC.

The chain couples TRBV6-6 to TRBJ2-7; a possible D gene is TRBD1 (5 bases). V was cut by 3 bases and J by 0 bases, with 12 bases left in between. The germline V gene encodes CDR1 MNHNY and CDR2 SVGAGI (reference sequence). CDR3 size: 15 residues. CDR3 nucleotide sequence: TGTGCCAGCAGTTATAGGTTAGGGGCCTCCTACGAGCAGTACTTC. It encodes CASSYRLGASYEQYF.

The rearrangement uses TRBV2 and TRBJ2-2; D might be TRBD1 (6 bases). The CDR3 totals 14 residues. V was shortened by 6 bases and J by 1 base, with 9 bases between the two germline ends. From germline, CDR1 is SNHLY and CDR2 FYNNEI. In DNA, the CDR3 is TGTGCCAGCAGCGGACAGCTGAACACCGGGGAGCTGTTTTTT. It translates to CASSGQLNTGELFF.

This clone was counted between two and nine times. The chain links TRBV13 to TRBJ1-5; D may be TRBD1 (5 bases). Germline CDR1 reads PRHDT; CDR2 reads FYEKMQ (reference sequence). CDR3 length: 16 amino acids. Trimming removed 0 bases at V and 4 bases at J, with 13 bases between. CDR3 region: CASSLGRGGGNQPQHF. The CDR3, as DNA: TGTGCCAGCAGCTTAGGCCGCGGTGGGGGGAATCAGCCCCAGCATTTT.

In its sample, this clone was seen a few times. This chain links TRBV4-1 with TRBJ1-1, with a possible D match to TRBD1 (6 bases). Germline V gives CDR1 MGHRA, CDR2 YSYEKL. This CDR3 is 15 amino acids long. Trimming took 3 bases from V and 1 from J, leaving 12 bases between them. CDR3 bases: TGCGCCAGCAGCCAGGTGGGACAACAGAACACTGAAGCTTTCTTT. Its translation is CASSQVGQQNTEAFF.

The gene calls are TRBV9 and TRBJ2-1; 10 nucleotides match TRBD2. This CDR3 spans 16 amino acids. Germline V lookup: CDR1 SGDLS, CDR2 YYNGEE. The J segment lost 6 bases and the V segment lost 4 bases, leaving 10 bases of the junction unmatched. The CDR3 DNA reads TGTGCCAGCAGCCCAACCCCTAGCGGGGGAACCAATGAGCAGTTCTTC. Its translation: CASSPTPSGGTNEQFF.

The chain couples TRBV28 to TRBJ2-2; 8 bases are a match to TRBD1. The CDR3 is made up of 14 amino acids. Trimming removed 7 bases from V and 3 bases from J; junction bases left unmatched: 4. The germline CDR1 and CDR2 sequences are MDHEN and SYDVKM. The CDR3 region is CASTWTGYTGELFF. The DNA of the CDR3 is TGTGCCAGCACGTGGACAGGGTACACCGGGGAGCTGTTTTTT.

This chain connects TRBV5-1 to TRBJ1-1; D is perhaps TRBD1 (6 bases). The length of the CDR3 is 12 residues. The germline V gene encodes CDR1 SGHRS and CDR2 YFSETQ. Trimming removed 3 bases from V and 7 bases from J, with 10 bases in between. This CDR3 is CASSYQGLEAFF. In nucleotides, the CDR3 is TGCGCCAGCAGCTATCAGGGGCTTGAAGCTTTCTTT.

CDR3 sequence (DNA): TGTGCCAGCAGCTTAGATCGGGTTATAGTCACAGATACGCAGTATTTT. Its protein is CASSLDRVIVTDTQYF. This chain links TRBV11-2 with TRBJ2-3; no reliable D call. This CDR3 has 16 residues. The germline gives CDR1 SGHAT, CDR2 FQNNGV. With 0 bases removed from V and 2 bases from J, the gap between germline ends came to 12 bases.

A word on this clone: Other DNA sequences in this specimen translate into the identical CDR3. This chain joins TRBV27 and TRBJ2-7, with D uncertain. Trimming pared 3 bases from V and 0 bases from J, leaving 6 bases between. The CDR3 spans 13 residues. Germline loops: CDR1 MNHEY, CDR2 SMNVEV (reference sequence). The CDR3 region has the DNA TGTGCCAGCAGTTTTAGTAGCTCCTACGAGCAGTACTTC. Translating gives CASSFSSSYEQYF.

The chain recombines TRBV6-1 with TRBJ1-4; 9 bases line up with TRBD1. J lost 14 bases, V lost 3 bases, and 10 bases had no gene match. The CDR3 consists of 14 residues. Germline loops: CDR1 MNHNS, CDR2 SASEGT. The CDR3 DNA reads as TGTGCCAGCAGTGAGACCACAGGGGGCCTAAAGCTGTTTTTT. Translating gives CASSETTGGLKLFF.

The CDR3: CASSLRYGWNEQYF. Here the CDR3 DNA reads TGTGCCAGCAGCTTGCGGTACGGGTGGAACGAGCAGTACTTC. The chain is built from TRBV5-6 and TRBJ2-7; D uncertain. Trimming took off 1 base at V and 5 bases at J, with 13 bases between the two ends. The CDR3 runs 14 residues. Germline-derived CDR1 and CDR2 are SGHDT and YYEEEE.

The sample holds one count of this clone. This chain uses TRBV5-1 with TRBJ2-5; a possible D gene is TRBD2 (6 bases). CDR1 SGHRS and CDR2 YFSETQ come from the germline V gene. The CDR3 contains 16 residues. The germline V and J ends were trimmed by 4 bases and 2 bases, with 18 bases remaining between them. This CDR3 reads CASSPLRWGEQETQYF. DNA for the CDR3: TGCGCCAGCAGCCCACTGCGTTGGGGGGAACAAGAGACCCAGTACTTC.

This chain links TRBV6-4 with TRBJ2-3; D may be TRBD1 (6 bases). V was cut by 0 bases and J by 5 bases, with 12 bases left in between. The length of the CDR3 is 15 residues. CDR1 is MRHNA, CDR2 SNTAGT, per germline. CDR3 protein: CASSDSNRGIDTQYF. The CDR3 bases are TGTGCCAGCAGTGACTCGAATAGGGGGATAGATACGCAGTATTTT.